A selection of T cell receptor beta chains follows, all from one sample in a study of early T cells in non-severe SARS-CoV-2 infection. TCRdb used MiXCR to reprocess the 5' RACE reads, holding one entry per CDR3 protein. The sample contains 29,000 or so distinct CDR3 sequences, about 10% of which appear only once. Sequencing was performed on whole blood. These receptors were taken from an adult who was a healthcare worker with PCR-confirmed SARS-CoV-2 infection or an uninfected control (not recorded which). The CDR3 runs from the conserved cysteine through the conserved F or W. A D gene is named only where the DNA matches it firmly. Size is stated for part of the rows, as once, few or many counts, or as a class when the clone is expanded.

V	D	size	J	DNA	CDR3
TRBV11-2	-	medium-sized	TRBJ2-7	TGTGCCAGCAGCTTTCCAGGGCCTAAGGAGCAGTACTTC	CASSFPGPKEQYF
TRBV27	TRBD1	many	TRBJ2-7	TGTGCCAGCAGTTTATCCGGGGACAGGGGCTCCTACGAGCAGTACTTC	CASSLSGDRGSYEQYF
TRBV12-3/TRBV12-4	TRBD1	few	TRBJ2-7	TGTGCCAGCAACGACAGGGGCCTCACCTACGAGCAGTACTTC	CASNDRGLTYEQYF
TRBV4-3	TRBD1	few	TRBJ2-3	TGCGCCAGCAGCCAAGAAGAGCCCCGGGACAGGGTTGCTAGAGCGCAGTATTTT	CASSQEEPRDRVARAQYF
TRBV7-8	-	few	TRBJ1-1	TGTGCCAGCAGCTTAGACGTTCGGGGTACTGAAGCTTTCTTT	CASSLDVRGTEAFF
TRBV18	TRBD1	many	TRBJ2-1	TGTGCCAGCTCACCTCTTCGGGACAGAGACAATGAGCAGTTCTTC	CASSPLRDRDNEQFF
TRBV7-3	-	many	TRBJ1-1	TGTGCCAGCAGCTTAACGTTACAGGGTATTGCTTTCTTT	CASSLTLQGIAFF
TRBV3-1	TRBD1	few	TRBJ2-5	TGTGCCAGCAGCCCGAGGGACAGGGGGGGCCCTAAAGAGACCCAGTACTTC	CASSPRDRGGPKETQYF
TRBV30	TRBD1	many	TRBJ1-5	TGTGCGGTGGGGGACAGGGGTCAGCCCCAGCATTTT	CAVGDRGQPQHF
TRBV3-1	-	-	TRBJ2-2	TGTGCCAGCAGCCAAGGGCAGGGGATGGGGGAGCTGTTTTTT	CASSQGQGMGELFF
TRBV9	-	many	TRBJ2-3	TGTGCCAGCAGCGTCCGGGACGGCCGCACAGATACGCAGTATTTT	CASSVRDGRTDTQYF
TRBV5-6	TRBD2	many	TRBJ2-3	TGTGCCAGCAGCCTGACTAGCGGAACCACAGATACGCAGTATTTT	CASSLTSGTTDTQYF
TRBV7-9	TRBD1	medium-sized	TRBJ2-1	TGTGCCAGCAGCCGCACCGGGACAGGGATGGTCAATGAGCAGTTCTTC	CASSRTGTGMVNEQFF
TRBV19	TRBD2	few	TRBJ2-1	TGTGCCAGTAGTGCCCCGGGACTAGGATCTAACAATGAGCAGTTCTTC	CASSAPGLGSNNEQFF
TRBV12-3/TRBV12-4	-	few	TRBJ2-3	TGTGTCAGCCAAGGCGGGGCTAACACAGATACGCAGTATTTT	CVSQGGANTDTQYF
TRBV6-2/TRBV6-3	-	-	TRBJ1-1	TGTGCCAGCTCCTACGCCGACAGGTTAAAGGAAGCTTTCTTT	CASSYADRLKEAFF
TRBV14	TRBD1	-	TRBJ1-6	TGTGCCAGCAGCGCGACCGGGACAGGGAGATCACCCCTCCACTTT	CASSATGTGRSPLHF
TRBV4-3	-	many	TRBJ2-7	TGCGCCAGCAGCCAAGAATGGGGGACTCGAACCTACGAGCAGTACTTC	CASSQEWGTRTYEQYF
TRBV7-2	TRBD2	many	TRBJ2-7	TGTGCCAGCAGCTTACTAGCGGGGGGCTACGAGCAGTACTTC	CASSLLAGGYEQYF
TRBV7-2	-	-	TRBJ2-7	TGTGCCAGCACCCTACCGGGGGGCTTGTTCTACGAGCAGTACTTC	CASTLPGGLFYEQYF